This T cell receptor (beta chain) emerged from a study of T-cell reconstitution after alpha-beta-depleted transplantation in children (dated by TCRdb to 2015 to 2016). Describing the broader study: The study quantitatively tracked T-cell immune reconstitution after TCRalphabeta/CD19-depleted allogeneic hematopoietic cell transplantation in children using TCR repertoire profiling. The paper's findings and limits, for the study overall: The high TCRbeta diversity at day 60 in some patients was ascribed to recipient T cells and intrathymic progenitors that had survived conditioning. The apparently early alphabetaT-cell count recovery about two months after transplant was reportedly dependent on only several hundred rapidly expanded clones derived from non-depleted graft cells. Over the following months the frequencies of hyperexpanded clones went down, and after one year T-cell counts and TCRbeta diversity were mostly credited to newly produced T cells.

Libraries were made using PCR. The run used an Illumina HiSeq 2500. Molecular barcoding was employed in the preparation of TCR libraries, with unique molecular identifiers being used to normalize TCRbeta repertoire quantification. TCRdb redid the processing of the public reads, applying fastp at Q25 and MiXCR, and retained in-frame beta chains. A single entry per CDR3 protein holds the most common genes and DNA from its merged rows. For this sample there are some 260,000 distinct CDR3 sequences; approximately 24% appear just once. The ten biggest clones cover 4% to 5.5% of the sample. Taken from cysteine to phenylalanine, the CDR3 has 16 residues. The retained sequence is limited to the CDR3, 48 bases, with the frame set at the first base. The germline ends are 13 bases apart after V is trimmed by 1 base and J by 0 bases. The treatment or condition label here, explained by the study, means: allogeneic hematopoietic cell transplantation with graft depleted of TCRalphabeta T cells and CD19 B cells. Transplant recipients were children who received TCRalphabeta/CD19-depleted allogeneic hematopoietic cell grafts.

As for this clonotype: This receptor's antigen is unknown. No base quality information exists; no much larger clone differs at one position.

The material sequenced was PBMCs, mostly from graft donor cells, taken 360 days after TCRalphabeta/CD19-depleted stem cell transplant. This clonotype was obtained from a female patient aged 2 to 10 who had a stem cell transplant for congenital amegakaryocytic thrombocytopenia, so the T cells may come from the graft donor. The rearranged chain carries TRBV12-3 or TRBV12-4 and TRBJ2-7; too little of a D gene remains to name it. The sequence in DNA is TGTGCCAGCAGTTTAGGCTATAAGGTTACCTCCTACGAGCAGTACTTC. It translates as CASSLGYKVTSYEQYF.